The entry that follows covers one T cell receptor (beta chain) sequence. Some clones are missing from TCRdb's copy, which holds only in-frame ones; the method was immunoSEQ multiplex PCR. The data hold 65,000 to 85,000 clones, with about 73% observed a single time. This entry is derived from a study of blood T cell repertoires in COVID-19. Trimming removed 0 bases at V and 1 base at J, with 5 bases between. The CDR3 totals 15 residues. Looked up from germline, CDR1 is SGHRS and CDR2 is YFSETQ. The clonotype was recovered from a man in his forties or fifties with active or convalescent COVID-19. Sequencing input: peripheral blood. V is TRBV5-1 and J is TRBJ2-6; D not certain. CDR3: CASSLVESGANVLTF. In nucleotides, the CDR3 is TGCGCCAGCAGCTTGGTGGAGTCTGGGGCCAACGTCCTGACTTTC.